These 29 T cell receptor beta chains came from one sample sequenced in a study of beta chain features in type 1 diabetes. What was sequenced were expressed TCRB transcripts, since all of the isolated RNA had been reverse transcribed. Data came from immunoSEQ multiplex PCR; TCRdb stores just in-frame clones and leaves some out. The sample has some 360,000 clones, around 10% seen once. The study, taken as a whole, reports: Significant though moderate, a shortening of TCRB CDR3s appeared in all four CD4+ subsets of Type 1 diabetes patients.

No antigen has been identified for these receptors. Sequences were obtained from central memory CD4+ T cells from blood. The receptors stem from a man between 25 and 39 years old with type 1 diabetes.

This chain joins TRBV9 and TRBJ1-2; 7 bases match TRBD1. Germline V CDR1 and CDR2: SGDLS, YYNGEE. With 2 bases clipped from V and 6 bases from J, the junction kept 4 bases outside the gene matches. The CDR3 spans 13 residues. The CDR3 nucleotides read TGTGCCAGCAGCGTCGGGACAGAGGATGGCTACACCTTC. This translates into CASSVGTEDGYTF.

The chain employs TRBV19 and TRBJ2-7; TRBD2 matches at 8 bases. Germline V gives CDR1 LNHDA, CDR2 SQIVND (reference sequence). CDR3 length: 13 amino acids. The V segment lost 6 bases and the J segment 11 bases; nucleotides outside the gene matches: 12. The CDR3 is CASRPREGLEEYF. The CDR3 DNA follows: TGTGCCAGTAGACCCCGGGAGGGTCTTGAGGAGTACTTC.

This clone was counted only a few times. The V and J genes are TRBV11-2 and TRBJ1-2; D perhaps matches TRBD1 (5 bases). The CDR3 covers 16 residues. V dropped 0 bases and J dropped 4 bases, with 15 bases sitting between them. Germline V gene lookup returns CDR1 SGHAT and CDR2 FQNNGV. CDR3 amino acids: CASSLDPKDILYGYTF. CDR3 coding DNA: TGTGCCAGCAGCTTAGACCCTAAGGACATTCTCTATGGCTACACCTTC.

In this sample, this clone turned up a few times. This chain uses TRBV19 with TRBJ1-2, with D unresolved. Germline V CDR1 and CDR2: LNHDA, SQIVND (reference sequence). Trimming took 5 bases from V and 1 from J, leaving 11 bases between them. The CDR3 is 14 residues long. The CDR3 sequence: CASSRSVDNYGYTF. In DNA, the CDR3 is TGTGCCAGTAGTCGGAGTGTGGATAACTATGGCTACACCTTC.

This clone was observed a few times. Other DNA sequences in the sample encode the same CDR3. The J gene is TRBJ2-3, the V gene TRBV4-3; D perhaps matches TRBD2 (5 bases). Germline CDR1 is LGHNA and CDR2 is YSLEER. V shed 0 bases and J shed 3 bases, with 7 bases lying between them. The CDR3 covers 14 residues. The CDR3 here is CASSQDPGTDTQYF. The CDR3 DNA follows: TGCGCCAGCAGCCAAGACCCGGGGACAGATACGCAGTATTTT.

This clone has a handful of counts. J is TRBJ1-5 and V is TRBV9; TRBD1 agrees at 7 bases. This CDR3 has 14 amino acids. From germline, CDR1 is SGDLS and CDR2 YYNGEE. The J segment lost 6 bases and the V segment lost 4 bases, leaving 7 bases of the junction unmatched. CDR3 nucleotide sequence: TGTGCCAGCAGCCCCCAGGGGGACGGTCAGCCCCAGCATTTT. Its translation: CASSPQGDGQPQHF.

There are a few counts of this clone. This chain connects TRBV29-1 to TRBJ2-7, with D perhaps assigned TRBD1 or TRBD2 (6 bases each). This CDR3 is built from 13 residues. Deletions cut 7 bases from V and 0 bases from J, with 13 bases between. Germline V gene data show CDR1 as SQVTM and CDR2 as ANQGSEA. The CDR3 region has the DNA TGCAGCGCGCGGGACACTTTCTCCTACGAGCAGTACTTC. Translating gives CSARDTFSYEQYF.

This clone was seen a few times. This sequence joins TRBV19 and TRBJ2-1; perhaps TRBD2 as D (5 bases). Trimming removed 1 base at V and 10 bases at J, with 14 bases between. The CDR3 runs 14 residues. CDR1 and CDR2 (germline): LNHDA, SQIVND (reference sequence). The CDR3 protein is CASSIAPGEGEQFF. The CDR3 nucleotides are TGTGCCAGTAGTATAGCCCCGGGTGAGGGAGAGCAGTTCTTC.

This clone was found many times. V usage is TRBV2 and J usage is TRBJ2-1; TRBD2 might be the D (6 bases). This CDR3 comprises 15 residues. Trimming took 6 bases from V and 8 from J, leaving 20 bases between them. Germline V CDR1 and CDR2: SNHLY, FYNNEI. The CDR3 sequence is CASRGDTDWDYEQFF. The CDR3 nucleotides read TGTGCCAGCAGGGGGGATACTGACTGGGACTATGAGCAGTTCTTC.

The table lists this clone with a few counts. J is TRBJ2-4 and V is TRBV6-6, with 9 bases matching TRBD1. J gave up 6 bases and V 8 bases, and 14 bases lay outside the gene matches. The V gene's germline CDR1 is MNHNY and CDR2 SVGAGI (reference sequence). The length of the CDR3 is 16 residues. The CDR3 is CASARGTGRESNIQYF. CDR3 sequence (DNA): TGTGCCAGCGCGAGGGGGACAGGGCGGGAATCAAACATTCAGTACTTC.

This clone was found many times. The V and J genes are TRBV7-2 and TRBJ2-5; tentatively, D is TRBD1 (6 bases). This CDR3 contains 15 residues. CDR1 SGHTA and CDR2 FQGNSA come from the germline V gene. Trimming pared 5 bases from V and 0 bases from J, leaving 13 bases between. CDR3 loop: CASSPGTYDQETQYF. In DNA, the CDR3 is TGTGCCAGCAGCCCAGGGACATACGACCAAGAGACCCAGTACTTC.

This clone was counted ten times or more. This chain joins TRBV23-1 and TRBJ1-1; a possible D gene is TRBD1 (5 bases). TRBV23-1 is recorded as an ORF, its role being uncertain. This CDR3 has 12 amino acids. Written as DNA, the CDR3 is TGCTCCACGACAGAGAGGAACACTGAAGCTTTCTTT. Its protein product is CSTTERNTEAFF.

This clone was recorded a few times. In DNA form, the CDR3 reads TGCGCCAGCAGCTTGGGAGACAGGGATAATGAAAAACTGTTTTTT. This translates into CASSLGDRDNEKLFF. The chain is built from TRBV5-1 and TRBJ1-4; TRBD1 matches at 7 bases. Unmatched junction bases numbered 3, after V lost 0 bases and J lost 4 bases. The CDR3 is made up of 15 amino acids. Germline lookup yields CDR1 SGHRS and CDR2 YFSETQ.

Here the CDR3 reads CSAGQTYEQYF. CDR3 in DNA: TGCAGTGCGGGACAGACCTACGAGCAGTACTTC. This chain uses TRBV20-1 with TRBJ2-5; the match to TRBD1 covers 7 bases. The J call may be incorrect, as the DNA end agrees better with TRBJ2-7. The CDR3 is 11 residues long. Per germline, CDR1 DFQATT and CDR2 SNEGSKA (reference sequence).

In this sample, this clone turned up a few times. This chain uses TRBV27 with TRBJ2-1; D may be TRBD2 (5 bases). Trimming pared 5 bases from V and 5 bases from J, leaving 7 bases between. Germline assignment: CDR1 MNHEY and CDR2 SMNVEV (reference sequence). The CDR3 contains 12 residues. The CDR3 protein is CASSDYNNEQFF. For the CDR3, the DNA is TGTGCCAGCAGTGACTATAACAATGAGCAGTTCTTC.

This clone was counted between two and nine times. This chain connects TRBV7-2 to TRBJ2-7; a weak D match, TRBD2 (6 bases). CDR1 is SGHTA and CDR2 is FQGNSA in the germline V gene. This CDR3 comprises 13 residues. Trimming took 8 bases from V and 0 from J, leaving 11 bases between them. The CDR3 protein is CASDYGSSYEQYF. The DNA for the CDR3 is TGTGCCAGCGACTACGGGAGCTCCTACGAGCAGTACTTC.

The chain recombines TRBV9 with TRBJ2-2, with D perhaps matching TRBD1 (5 bases). V lost 4 bases and J 6 bases, leaving 10 bases between the germline ends. CDR3 length equals 13 residues. Germline V gene lookup returns CDR1 SGDLS and CDR2 YYNGEE. Here the CDR3 reads CASSYQGSGELFF. The CDR3 DNA is TGTGCCAGCAGCTATCAGGGATCCGGGGAGCTGTTTTTT.

This clone has a handful of counts. The chain links TRBV7-2 to TRBJ1-2; D perhaps matches TRBD1 (6 bases). The CDR3 spans 14 residues. Germline assignment: CDR1 SGHTA and CDR2 FQGNSA. The V end lost 2 bases, the J end lost 7 bases, and 14 bases lay between the germline ends. In DNA form, the CDR3 reads TGTGCCAGCAGCTTACTCAGGGTAGGGGGTGGCTACACCTTC. It translates to CASSLLRVGGGYTF.

This clone was recorded a few times. The chain uses TRBV7-2 and TRBJ2-5; 9 bases are shared with TRBD2. Germline assignment: CDR1 SGHTA and CDR2 FQGNSA. With V trimmed by 4 bases and J by 5 bases, 11 bases remained unmatched. The length of the CDR3 is 16 residues. DNA of the CDR3: TGTGCCAGCAGCTCAGGGATTGCGGGAGGGCCGGAGACCCAGTACTTC. It specifies CASSSGIAGGPETQYF.

This clone appeared a few times. The CDR3 DNA follows: TGTGCCAGCATGACAAGTCGGGAGGCTTTCTTT. Translation gives CASMTSREAFF. The rearrangement uses TRBV27 and TRBJ1-1; no definite D call. Per germline, CDR1 MNHEY and CDR2 SMNVEV (reference sequence). V was trimmed by 7 bases and J by 11 bases, leaving 14 bases between them. The CDR3 runs to 11 residues.

V is TRBV7-2 and J is TRBJ2-5; possibly TRBD1 or TRBD2 for D (5 bases each). The DNA end is a closer match to TRBJ2-7, so the J assignment may be wrong. CDR3 length: 15 amino acids. The germline V gene encodes CDR1 SGHTA and CDR2 FQGNSA. The CDR3 DNA is TGTGCCAGCAGCTCGAGGCCAGGGAGCTCCTACGAGCAGTACTTC. Its translation is CASSSRPGSSYEQYF.

The gene calls are TRBV27 and TRBJ2-3, with D tentatively TRBD2 (6 bases). The germline gives CDR1 MNHEY, CDR2 SMNVEV (reference sequence). V was cut by 7 bases and J by 8 bases, with 22 bases left in between. CDR3 length equals 15 residues. This chain's CDR3 is CASMAGWGEPGTQYF. The CDR3 DNA sequence: TGTGCCAGCATGGCCGGCTGGGGGGAACCCGGTACGCAGTATTTT.

The chain combines TRBV11-2 with TRBJ1-1, with D perhaps matching TRBD1 (5 bases). V lost 1 base and J 4 bases, leaving 7 bases between the germline ends. The CDR3 runs to 13 residues. Per germline, CDR1 SGHAT and CDR2 FQNNGV. The CDR3 DNA is TGTGCCAGCAGCTTAGGAGGGACCACTGAAGCTTTCTTT. Encoded protein: CASSLGGTTEAFF.

The rearrangement joins TRBV2 to TRBJ1-5; 8 bases align to TRBD1. Germline CDR1 reads SNHLY; CDR2 reads FYNNEI. J lost 5 bases, V lost 11 bases, and 8 bases had no gene match. The CDR3 runs 13 residues. The CDR3 protein is CAGWTGSDQPQHF. The CDR3 coding sequence is TGTGCCGGCTGGACAGGGTCTGATCAGCCCCAGCATTTT.

This chain links TRBV6-6 with TRBJ2-1; 7 bases line up with TRBD1. This CDR3 spans 15 amino acids. Germline assignment: CDR1 MNHNY and CDR2 SVGAGI (reference sequence). V shed 7 bases, J shed 8 bases, and the junction held 14 bases outside the gene matches. The CDR3 DNA follows: TGTGCCAGCACTCTACAGGGGACCCTAAGAGATGAGCAGTTCTTC. It codes for CASTLQGTLRDEQFF.

The sample holds a few counts of this clone. The rearrangement uses TRBV28 and TRBJ2-5; D is uncertain. V was pared by 3 bases and J by 5 bases, with 13 bases between. The CDR3 is 14 residues long. Germline loops: CDR1 MDHEN, CDR2 SYDVKM. The CDR3 sequence is CASSFRGGLETQYF. The DNA of the CDR3 is TGTGCCAGCAGTTTCCGAGGCGGTCTGGAGACCCAGTACTTC.

This rearrangement joins TRBV5-6 to TRBJ2-3; D is perhaps TRBD1 or TRBD2 (5 bases each). The V end lost 5 bases, the J end lost 4 bases, and 14 bases lay between the germline ends. From germline, CDR1 is SGHDT and CDR2 YYEEEE. This CDR3 is built from 14 residues. The CDR3 loop reads CASRSLGVADTQYF. Written as DNA, the CDR3 is TGTGCCAGCAGATCGCTGGGGGTGGCAGATACGCAGTATTTT.

V gene TRBV5-4 combines with J gene TRBJ1-6; 7 positions agree with TRBD1. Germline V lookup: CDR1 SGHNT, CDR2 YYREEE (reference sequence). The V and J ends lost 5 bases and 6 bases, in that order; junction bases with no gene match: 5. CDR3 size: 14 residues. In DNA, the CDR3 is TGTGCCAGCAGTTGGGACAGATCTAATTCACCCCTCCACTTT. This sequence encodes CASSWDRSNSPLHF.

The V gene is TRBV10-3, the J gene TRBJ2-1; possibly TRBD1 or TRBD2 for D (6 bases each). The CDR3 consists of 14 residues. V was cut by 6 bases and J by 6 bases, with 15 bases left in between. Germline CDR1 and CDR2: ENHRY and SYGVKD. CDR3 sequence reads: CAISPGGGGNEQFF. CDR3 coding DNA: TGTGCCATCAGCCCCGGTGGAGGGGGCAATGAGCAGTTCTTC.